This paragraph reports one TCR beta chain. The source of the sample is a study of CD8 T cells in Susac syndrome. In the study overall: There were Susac syndrome patients who were therapy-naive at blood draw, others on corticosteroids, and others on intravenous immunoglobulin alone.

The junction had 12 bases not matched to a gene; V was cut back by 4 bases and J by 3 bases. Germline assignment: CDR1 SGHDN and CDR2 FVKESK. The CDR3 has 18 amino acids. TEMRA cells were FACS-enriched, unlike CD8+ and CD4+ T cells, which were negatively isolated. With random hexamers, reverse transcription was performed on about 0.45 to 1 ug of RNA. TCRdb analysed the immunoSEQ multiplex PCR reads with MiXCR anew, one entry per CDR3 protein. The sample lists 120,000 or so distinct CDR3 sequences, 96% occurring once. Sequenced input: CD4+ T cells from PBMCs. The chain carries TRBV14 and TRBJ2-6; 7 bases are shared with TRBD1. This clonotype originated in a human donor with Susac syndrome. CDR3 DNA sequence: TGTGCCAGCAGCCCCGACGACAGGGCCTTTGGTGGGGCCAACGTCCTGACTTTC. The encoded protein is CASSPDDRAFGGANVLTF.